Each of the 21 T cell receptor beta chains below was sequenced from the same sample in a study of shared clonotypes between healthy human individuals. TCRdb keeps only in-frame clones here, not all; method: immunoSEQ multiplex PCR. The sample includes about 1.1 million clones, approximately 77% of them seen just once. The sequenced sample was memory CD4+ T cells from PBMCs. Subset indicated: CD45RA-negative fraction. Receptors were obtained from a man between 18 and 35 years old in good health. Some clones in this sample may be carry-over from other donors' samples.

The sample holds a few counts of this clone. The chain combines TRBV6-5 with TRBJ1-2; D uncertain. This CDR3 spans 15 amino acids. V lost 0 bases and J 2 bases, leaving 10 bases between the germline ends. Germline V gene data show CDR1 as MNHEY and CDR2 as SVGAGI. DNA for the CDR3: TGTGCCAGCAGTTACTCGGCGGATCTCAACTATGGCTACACCTTC. Its translation is CASSYSADLNYGYTF.

The chain carries TRBV14 and TRBJ2-7, with TRBD2 matching 10 bases. V dropped 4 bases and J dropped 6; count of bases not matched to a gene: 6. Per germline, CDR1 SGHDN and CDR2 FVKESK. This CDR3 contains 14 residues. CDR3 residues: CASSLGLASGEQYF. DNA for the CDR3: TGTGCCAGCAGCCTGGGACTAGCGTCGGGCGAGCAGTACTTC.

The genes are TRBV6-5 and TRBJ1-6; D ambiguous. The germline V and J ends were trimmed by 2 bases and 9 bases, with 14 bases remaining between them. Looked up from germline, CDR1 is MNHEY and CDR2 is SVGAGI. The CDR3 has 15 amino acids. For the CDR3, the DNA is TGTGCCAGCAGTTACGATGGGTCCTACCTTTCACCCCTCCACTTT. Translation: CASSYDGSYLSPLHF.

The rearrangement joins TRBV9 to TRBJ1-2; possibly TRBD1 for D (5 bases). V was shortened by 4 bases and J by 3 bases, with 16 bases between the two germline ends. This CDR3 comprises 15 residues. Germline V CDR1 and CDR2: SGDLS, YYNGEE. In DNA, the CDR3 is TGTGCCAGCAGCCACGGGACCGAAACGTACTATGGCTACACCTTC. This gives the protein CASSHGTETYYGYTF.

This clone occurred a few times. The V call is TRBV28, the J call TRBJ1-1, with D uncertain. The germline V gene encodes CDR1 MDHEN and CDR2 SYDVKM. This CDR3 is built from 14 residues. With 4 bases removed from V and 5 bases from J, the gap between germline ends came to 14 bases. The CDR3 loop reads CASSSPALGTEAFF. DNA of the CDR3: TGTGCCAGCAGTTCGCCCGCACTTGGGACTGAAGCTTTCTTT. The full variable domain, in which reference TRBV28 and TRBJ1-1 provide the parts outside the CDR3, is DVKVTQSSRYLVKRTGEKVFLECVQDMDHENMFWYRQDPGLGLRLIYFSYDVKMKEKGDIPEGYSVSREKKERFSLILESASTNQTSMYLCASSSPALGTEAFFGQGTRLTVV.

The CDR3 loop is CASRLSGGTATEAFF. CDR3 DNA: TGTGCCAGCAGGCTATCGGGGGGCACGGCCACTGAAGCTTTCTTT. This chain connects TRBV6-5 to TRBJ1-1; TRBD1 might be the D (6 bases). The CDR3 has 15 residues. Germline CDR1 reads MNHEY; CDR2 reads SVGAGI. Trimming stripped 6 bases from V and 4 bases from J, with 18 bases between.

V gene TRBV5-5 combines with J gene TRBJ2-2; D gene uncertain. Per germline, CDR1 SGHKS and CDR2 YYEKEE (reference sequence). Trimming pared 4 bases from V and 6 bases from J, leaving 7 bases between. CDR3 length equals 12 residues. The CDR3 loop reads CASSRYAGELFF. The CDR3 DNA follows: TGTGCCAGCAGCCGGTATGCCGGGGAGCTGTTTTTT.

The chain couples TRBV9 to TRBJ2-7; D is unresolved. This CDR3 contains 16 residues. V was shortened by 0 bases and J by 0 bases, with 13 bases between the two germline ends. Germline values: CDR1 SGDLS, CDR2 YYNGEE. The CDR3 spells CASSVGGTVISYEQYF. DNA of the CDR3: TGTGCCAGCAGCGTAGGGGGAACAGTGATCTCCTACGAGCAGTACTTC.

The genes are TRBV6-1 and TRBJ2-3, with 8 bases fitting TRBD1. The CDR3 is 14 residues long. Trimming removed 4 bases from V and 3 bases from J; junction bases left unmatched: 3. The germline gives CDR1 MNHNS, CDR2 SASEGT. CDR3 sequence reads: CASSGQGATDTQYF. CDR3 DNA: TGTGCCAGCAGTGGGCAGGGGGCGACAGATACGCAGTATTTT.

The V and J genes are TRBV9 and TRBJ1-3, with D unresolved. V was pared by 0 bases and J by 3 bases, with 7 bases between. CDR3 length: 14 amino acids. The germline gives CDR1 SGDLS, CDR2 YYNGEE. CDR3 in amino acids: CASSVVAGGNTIYF. For the CDR3, the DNA is TGTGCCAGCAGCGTAGTGGCGGGTGGAAACACCATATATTTT.

The CDR3 spells CASRWTGSTYEQYF. CDR3 coding DNA: TGTGCCAGCAGGTGGACAGGGTCGACCTACGAGCAGTACTTC. V and J are TRBV27 and TRBJ2-7, with TRBD1 identical over 8 bases. CDR3 length: 14 amino acids. The germline gives CDR1 MNHEY, CDR2 SMNVEV (reference sequence). V dropped 6 bases and J dropped 2; count of bases not matched to a gene: 6.

This chain uses TRBV7-2 with TRBJ2-1; 7 bases align to TRBD1. This CDR3 comprises 13 residues. In germline, CDR1 is SGHTA, CDR2 FQGNSA. V was pared by 8 bases and J by 2 bases, with 3 bases of the junction left unmatched. The CDR3 DNA sequence: TGTGCCAGCCGGGGACAGCCCTACAATGAGCAGTTCTTC. The encoded protein is CASRGQPYNEQFF. The complete variable domain, with remaining parts taken from reference TRBV7-2 and TRBJ2-1, reads GAGVSQSPSNKVTEKGKDVELRCDPISGHTALYWYRQSLGQGLEFLIYFQGNSAPDKSGLPSDRFSAERTGGSVSTLTIQRTQQEDSAVYLCASRGQPYNEQFFGPGTRLTVL.

V gene TRBV29-1 combines with J gene TRBJ2-2; TRBD2 matches 8 bases. Germline V gives CDR1 SQVTM, CDR2 ANQGSEA. The CDR3 is 14 amino acids. Trimming removed 3 bases from V and 6 bases from J; junction bases left unmatched: 6. The CDR3 loop is CSVEFGRAAGELFF. As DNA, the CDR3 is TGCAGCGTTGAGTTCGGGAGGGCCGCCGGGGAGCTGTTTTTT.

The J gene is TRBJ2-7, the V gene TRBV10-2; D gene unclear. Germline V gene sequence: CDR1 WSHSY, CDR2 SAAADI. Between the trimmed V and J ends, which lost 2 bases and 10 bases, there was a span of 9 bases. CDR3 length equals 11 residues. CDR3 residues: CASSEGSTQYF. CDR3 in DNA: TGCGCCAGCAGTGAGGGCAGTACTCAGTACTTC.

V is TRBV28 and J is TRBJ2-3; 13 positions agree with TRBD2. This CDR3 is built from 20 residues. Germline CDR1 and CDR2: MDHEN and SYDVKM. Germline trimming cut 5 bases from V and 6 bases from J; bases unmatched to any gene: 20. The CDR3: CASSPGLLAGGPLRSDTQYF. DNA for the CDR3: TGTGCCAGCAGTCCCGGATTACTAGCGGGAGGGCCTCTCAGGTCCGATACGCAGTATTTT.

The chain is built from TRBV5-6 and TRBJ2-3; TRBD2 aligns across 7 bases. The ends lost 4 bases at V and 5 bases at J; junction bases unmatched: 10. Germline values: CDR1 SGHDT, CDR2 YYEEEE. This CDR3 is 15 amino acids long. CDR3 loop: CASSLTAGVGDTQYF. The CDR3 DNA is TGTGCCAGCAGCCTTACGGCGGGAGTGGGAGATACGCAGTATTTT.

The CDR3 DNA reads as TGCGCCAGCAGCTTGGGTGCCCAAAGGGGGAACAATGAGCAGTTCTTC. It is translated as CASSLGAQRGNNEQFF. V is TRBV5-1 and J is TRBJ2-1; a possible D gene is TRBD1 (6 bases). Germline CDR1 and CDR2: SGHRS and YFSETQ. V was shortened by 0 bases and J by 5 bases, with 15 bases between the two germline ends. This CDR3 is built from 16 residues.

The J gene is TRBJ1-2, the V gene TRBV10-3; unclear D gene. The CDR3 sequence is 17 residues long. CDR1 and CDR2 from the germline V gene are ENHRY and SYGVKD. V shed 2 bases and J shed 1 base, with 17 bases lying between them. CDR3: CAISEPTEGDFNYGYTF. CDR3 coding DNA: TGTGCCATCAGTGAGCCAACAGAGGGAGACTTTAACTATGGCTACACCTTC.

This chain connects TRBV6-6 to TRBJ2-7; 8 bases line up with TRBD2. The J segment lost 5 bases and the V segment lost 6 bases, leaving 12 bases of the junction unmatched. Germline lookup yields CDR1 MNHNY and CDR2 SVGAGI (reference sequence). CDR3 length: 15 residues. Here the CDR3 reads CASSPPGTSTHEQYF. The CDR3, as DNA: TGTGCCAGCAGCCCCCCCGGGACTAGTACCCACGAGCAGTACTTC.

As regards this clone: Because the CDR3 is missing its conserved closing phenylalanine or tryptophan, this is likely a read error. V gene TRBV6-5 combines with J gene TRBJ1-1; D is unresolved. The germline gives CDR1 MNHEY, CDR2 SVGAGI. The CDR3 is 14 amino acids. The V end lost 0 bases, the J end lost 7 bases, and 12 bases lay between the germline ends. CDR3 DNA: TGTGCCAGCAGTTACTCGGCGACTGCCCTTGAAGCTTTCTTA. It encodes CASSYSATALEAFL.

V usage is TRBV4-2 and J usage is TRBJ2-7, with 11 bases that match TRBD2. The CDR3 loop spans 19 amino acids. The germline gives CDR1 LGHNA, CDR2 YNFKEQ. J lost 2 bases, V lost 0 bases, and 12 bases had no gene match. CDR3 sequence (DNA): TGTGCCAGCAGCCAAGAGCCCCCACTGTCTAGCGGGAGGACCTACGAGCAGTACTTC. Protein: CASSQEPPLSSGRTYEQYF.